This entry features one TCR beta chain sequence. This sample was taken from a study of CD4 T cells in relation to SARS-CoV-2 and coronaviruses. Whole-study context: Crossreactive spike epitopes shared across donors were mapped to their HLA restriction.

Uncultured naive and memory CD4+ T cells supplied DNA for deep TCR-beta sequencing. Only in-frame clones appear in the TCRdb table, and some are missing; sequencing was by immunoSEQ multiplex PCR. The repertoire consists of 65,000 or so clones, with approximately 94% occurring once and the leading ten covering around 0.14%. Germline CDR1 and CDR2: SGHTA and FQGNSA. Trimming took 1 base from V and 8 from J, leaving 14 bases between them. CDR3 size: 14 residues. CD4+ T cells from unexposed donors were obtained before the COVID-19 pandemic (2011-2018). Cryopreserved PBMCs were CD4-enriched, then split into naive and memory cells.

V is TRBV7-2 and J is TRBJ1-2; D is possibly TRBD1 (5 bases). This sequence was found in a human donor in good health. The specimen was naive CD4+ T cells from PBMCs. Subset defined: naive CD4+ T cells isolated by negative enrichment. The CDR3 loop reads CASSLVGQGSGYTF. The CDR3 DNA sequence: TGTGCCAGCAGCTTAGTCGGGCAGGGATCCGGCTACACCTTC.